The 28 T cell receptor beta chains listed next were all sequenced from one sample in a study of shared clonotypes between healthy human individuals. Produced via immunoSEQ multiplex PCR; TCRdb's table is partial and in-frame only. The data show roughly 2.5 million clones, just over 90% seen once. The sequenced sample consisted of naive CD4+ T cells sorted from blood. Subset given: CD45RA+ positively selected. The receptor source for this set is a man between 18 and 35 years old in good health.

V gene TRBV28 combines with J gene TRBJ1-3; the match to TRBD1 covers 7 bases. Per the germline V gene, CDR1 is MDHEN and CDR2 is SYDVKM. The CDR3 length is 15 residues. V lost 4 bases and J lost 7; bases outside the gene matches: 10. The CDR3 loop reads CASSSLDREVNTIYF. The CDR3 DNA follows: TGTGCCAGCAGTTCCTTAGACAGGGAGGTCAACACCATATATTTT.

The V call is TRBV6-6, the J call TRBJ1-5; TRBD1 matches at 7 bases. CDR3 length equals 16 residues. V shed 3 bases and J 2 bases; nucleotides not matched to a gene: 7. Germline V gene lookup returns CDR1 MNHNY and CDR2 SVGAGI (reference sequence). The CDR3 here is CASSYHQTGGNQPQHF. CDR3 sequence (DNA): TGTGCCAGCAGTTATCACCAAACAGGGGGCAATCAGCCCCAGCATTTT.

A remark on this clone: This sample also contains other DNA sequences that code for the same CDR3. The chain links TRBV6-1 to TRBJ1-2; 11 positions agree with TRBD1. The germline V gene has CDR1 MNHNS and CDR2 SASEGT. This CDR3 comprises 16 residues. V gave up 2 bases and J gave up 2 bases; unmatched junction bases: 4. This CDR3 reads CASSELGQGANYGYTF. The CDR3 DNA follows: TGTGCCAGCAGTGAATTAGGACAGGGGGCCAACTATGGCTACACCTTC.

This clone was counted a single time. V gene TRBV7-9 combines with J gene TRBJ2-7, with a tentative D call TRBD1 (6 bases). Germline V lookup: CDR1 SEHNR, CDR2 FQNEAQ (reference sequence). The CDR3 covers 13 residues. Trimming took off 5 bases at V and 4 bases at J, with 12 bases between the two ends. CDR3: CASSKTQGYEQYF. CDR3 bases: TGTGCCAGCAGCAAGACACAGGGATACGAGCAGTACTTC.

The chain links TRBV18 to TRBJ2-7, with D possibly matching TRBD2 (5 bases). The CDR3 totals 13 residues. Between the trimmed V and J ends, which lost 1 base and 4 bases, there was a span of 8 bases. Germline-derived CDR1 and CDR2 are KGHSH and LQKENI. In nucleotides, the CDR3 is TGTGCCAGCTCACCACAAGGACTGTACGAGCAGTACTTC. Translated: CASSPQGLYEQYF.

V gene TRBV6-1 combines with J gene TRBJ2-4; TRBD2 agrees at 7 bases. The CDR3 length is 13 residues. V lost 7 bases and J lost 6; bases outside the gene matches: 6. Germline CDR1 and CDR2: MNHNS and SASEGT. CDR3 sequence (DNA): TGTGCCAGCACCCCGGGCGGGGGAAACATTCAGTACTTC. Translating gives CASTPGGGNIQYF.

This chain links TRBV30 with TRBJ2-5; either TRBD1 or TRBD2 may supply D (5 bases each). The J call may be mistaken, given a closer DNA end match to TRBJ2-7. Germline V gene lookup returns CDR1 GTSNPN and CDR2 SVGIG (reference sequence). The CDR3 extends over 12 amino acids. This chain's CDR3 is CAWTRGPYEQYF. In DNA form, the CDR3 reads TGTGCCTGGACCCGGGGCCCCTACGAGCAGTACTTC.

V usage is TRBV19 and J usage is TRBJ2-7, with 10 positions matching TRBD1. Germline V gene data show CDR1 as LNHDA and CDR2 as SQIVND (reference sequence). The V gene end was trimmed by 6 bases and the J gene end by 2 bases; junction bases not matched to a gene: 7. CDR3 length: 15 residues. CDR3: CASRKTGTGAYEQYF. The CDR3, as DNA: TGTGCCAGTAGGAAAACCGGGACAGGGGCCTACGAGCAGTACTTC.

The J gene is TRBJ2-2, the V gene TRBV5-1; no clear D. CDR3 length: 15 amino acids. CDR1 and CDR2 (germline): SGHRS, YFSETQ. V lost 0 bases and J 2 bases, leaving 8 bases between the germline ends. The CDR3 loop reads CASSLDQVNTGELFF. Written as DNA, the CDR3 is TGCGCCAGCAGCTTGGACCAGGTTAACACCGGGGAGCTGTTTTTT.

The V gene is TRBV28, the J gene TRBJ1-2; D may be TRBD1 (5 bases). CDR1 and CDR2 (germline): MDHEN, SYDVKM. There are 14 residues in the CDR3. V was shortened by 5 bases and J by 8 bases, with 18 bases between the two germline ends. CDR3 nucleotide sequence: TGTGCCAGCAGTCCCCGTTGGCAGGGAGGCGGCTACACCTTC. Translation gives CASSPRWQGGGYTF.

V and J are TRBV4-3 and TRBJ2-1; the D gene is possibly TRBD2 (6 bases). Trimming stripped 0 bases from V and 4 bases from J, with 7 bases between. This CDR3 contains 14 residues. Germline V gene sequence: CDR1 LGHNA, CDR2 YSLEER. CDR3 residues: CASSQEEGYNEQFF. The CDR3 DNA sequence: TGCGCCAGCAGCCAAGAGGAGGGTTACAATGAGCAGTTCTTC.

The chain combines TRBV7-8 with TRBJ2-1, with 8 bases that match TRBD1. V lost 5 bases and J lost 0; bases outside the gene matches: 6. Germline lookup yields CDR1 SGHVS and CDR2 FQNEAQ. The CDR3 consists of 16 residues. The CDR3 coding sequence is TGTGCCAGCAGCCCAGGGGGCAGTAACTCCTACAATGAGCAGTTCTTC. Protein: CASSPGGSNSYNEQFF.

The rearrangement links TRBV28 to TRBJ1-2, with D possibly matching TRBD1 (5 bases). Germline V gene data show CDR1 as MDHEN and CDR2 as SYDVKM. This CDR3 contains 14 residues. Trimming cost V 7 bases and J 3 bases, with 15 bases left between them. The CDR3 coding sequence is TGTGCCAGCATCCCGTCAGGGAAGTACTATGGCTACACCTTC. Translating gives CASIPSGKYYGYTF.

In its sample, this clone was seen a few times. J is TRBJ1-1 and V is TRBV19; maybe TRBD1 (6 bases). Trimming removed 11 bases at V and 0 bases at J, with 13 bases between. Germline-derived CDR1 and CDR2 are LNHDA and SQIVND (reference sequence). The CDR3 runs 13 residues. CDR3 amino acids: CAVRDKMNTEAFF. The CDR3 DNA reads TGTGCCGTCAGGGACAAGATGAACACTGAAGCTTTCTTT.

This CDR3 is CASRTNMNTEAFF. CDR3 sequence (DNA): TGTGCCAGTAGAACAAATATGAACACTGAAGCTTTCTTT. The gene calls are TRBV19 and TRBJ1-1, with D unclear. This CDR3 spans 13 amino acids. Per the germline V gene, CDR1 is LNHDA and CDR2 is SQIVND (reference sequence). Trimming removed 6 bases at V and 0 bases at J, with 8 bases between.

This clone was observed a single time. The CDR3 nucleotides are TGCGCCAGCAGCCACCCCCGGGCGGCTAGCACAGATACGCAGTATTTT. Its translation: CASSHPRAASTDTQYF. The rearrangement links TRBV5-1 to TRBJ2-3; D gene unclear. Germline CDR1 reads SGHRS; CDR2 reads YFSETQ. This CDR3 comprises 16 residues. The V end lost 4 bases, the J end lost 0 bases, and 15 bases lay between the germline ends.

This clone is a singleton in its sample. In nucleotides, the CDR3 is TGCGCCAGCAGCTTGTCTAGCGGGAGTCTAACCTACGAGCAGTACTTC. This codes for CASSLSSGSLTYEQYF. This rearrangement joins TRBV5-1 to TRBJ2-7; 10 bases are a match to TRBD2. V lost 1 base to trimming and J lost 2 bases; unmatched junction nucleotides: 6. Germline V CDR1 and CDR2: SGHRS, YFSETQ. The CDR3 covers 16 residues.

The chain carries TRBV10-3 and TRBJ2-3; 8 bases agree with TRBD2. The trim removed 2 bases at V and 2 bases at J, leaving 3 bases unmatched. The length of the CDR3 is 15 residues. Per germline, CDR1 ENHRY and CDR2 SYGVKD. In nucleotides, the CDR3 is TGTGCCATCAGTGAGGGGCGGGGGGACACAGATACGCAGTATTTT. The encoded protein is CAISEGRGDTDTQYF.

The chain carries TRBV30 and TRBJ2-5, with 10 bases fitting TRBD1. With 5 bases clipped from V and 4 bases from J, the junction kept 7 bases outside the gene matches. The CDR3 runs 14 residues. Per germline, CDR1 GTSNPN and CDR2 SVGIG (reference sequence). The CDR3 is CAWARTGGSETQYF. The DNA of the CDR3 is TGTGCCTGGGCCAGGACAGGGGGTTCAGAGACCCAGTACTTC.

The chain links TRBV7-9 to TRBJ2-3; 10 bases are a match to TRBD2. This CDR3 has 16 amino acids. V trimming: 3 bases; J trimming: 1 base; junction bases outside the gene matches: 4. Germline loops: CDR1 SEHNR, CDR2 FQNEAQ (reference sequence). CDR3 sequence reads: CASSLGSGGGTDTQYF. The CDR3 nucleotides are TGTGCCAGCAGCTTGGGCAGCGGGGGGGGCACAGATACGCAGTATTTT.

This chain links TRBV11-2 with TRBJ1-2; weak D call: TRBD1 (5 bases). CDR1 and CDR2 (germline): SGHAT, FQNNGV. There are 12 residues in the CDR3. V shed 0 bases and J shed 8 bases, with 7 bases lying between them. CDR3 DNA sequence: TGTGCCAGCAGCTTAGAAGGGGAGGGCTACACCTTC. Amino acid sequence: CASSLEGEGYTF. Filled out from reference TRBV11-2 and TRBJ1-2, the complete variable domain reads EAGVAQSPRYKIIEKRQSVAFWCNPISGHATLYWYQQILGQGPKLLIQFQNNGVVDDSQLPKDRFSAERLKGVDSTLKIQPAKLEDSAVYLCASSLEGEGYTFGSGTRLTVV.

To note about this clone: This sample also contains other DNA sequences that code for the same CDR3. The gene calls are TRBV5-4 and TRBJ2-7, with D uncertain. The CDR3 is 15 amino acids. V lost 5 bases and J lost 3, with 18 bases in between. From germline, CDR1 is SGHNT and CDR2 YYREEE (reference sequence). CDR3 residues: CASSLYGSAGYEQYF. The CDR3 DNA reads TGTGCCAGCAGTCTATACGGATCCGCTGGCTACGAGCAGTACTTC.

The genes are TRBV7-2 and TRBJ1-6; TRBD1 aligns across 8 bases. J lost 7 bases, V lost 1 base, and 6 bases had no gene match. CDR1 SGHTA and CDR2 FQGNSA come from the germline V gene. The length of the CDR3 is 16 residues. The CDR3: CASSLVGRGLNSPLHF. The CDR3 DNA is TGTGCCAGCAGCTTAGTGGGCAGGGGGCTGAATTCACCCCTCCACTTT.

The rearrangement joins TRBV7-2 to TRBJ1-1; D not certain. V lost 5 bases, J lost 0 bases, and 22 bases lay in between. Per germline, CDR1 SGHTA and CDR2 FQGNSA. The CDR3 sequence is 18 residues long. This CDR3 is CASSIDWSISILNTEAFF. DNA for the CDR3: TGTGCCAGCAGCATCGACTGGTCTATCAGTATCTTGAACACTGAAGCTTTCTTT.

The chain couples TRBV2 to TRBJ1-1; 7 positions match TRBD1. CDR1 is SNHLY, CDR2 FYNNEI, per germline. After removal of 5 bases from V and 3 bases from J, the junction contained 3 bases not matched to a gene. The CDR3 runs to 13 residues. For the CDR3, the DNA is TGTGCCAGCAGTAACAGGGGACACACTGAAGCTTTCTTT. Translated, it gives CASSNRGHTEAFF.

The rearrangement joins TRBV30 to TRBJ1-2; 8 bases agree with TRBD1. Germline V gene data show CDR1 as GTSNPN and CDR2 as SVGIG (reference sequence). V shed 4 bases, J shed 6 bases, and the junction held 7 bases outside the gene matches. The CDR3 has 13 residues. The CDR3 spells CAWNPGQGDGYTF. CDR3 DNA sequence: TGTGCCTGGAACCCTGGACAGGGAGATGGCTACACCTTC.

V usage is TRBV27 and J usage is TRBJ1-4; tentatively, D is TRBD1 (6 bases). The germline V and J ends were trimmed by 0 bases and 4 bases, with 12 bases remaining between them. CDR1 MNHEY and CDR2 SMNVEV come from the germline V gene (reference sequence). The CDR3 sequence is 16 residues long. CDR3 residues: CASSLSRTAINEKLFF. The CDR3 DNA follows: TGTGCCAGCAGTTTATCCCGGACAGCGATTAATGAAAAACTGTTTTTT.

CDR3 DNA sequence: TGTGCCAGCAGCTCCCCGGGACTAGCGGGGGGACCTAATGAGCAGTTCTTC. This encodes CASSSPGLAGGPNEQFF. This chain joins TRBV7-9 and TRBJ2-1, with TRBD2 identical over 15 bases. The V and J ends lost 4 bases and 7 bases, in that order; junction bases with no gene match: 8. The length of the CDR3 is 17 residues. Germline assignment: CDR1 SEHNR and CDR2 FQNEAQ (reference sequence).